This TCR beta chain stems from a study of T cell changes during pregnancy in multiple sclerosis. There are 15 residues in the CDR3. From germline, CDR1 is LGHNA and CDR2 YSLEER. V was pared by 1 base and J by 4 bases, with 13 bases between. Data came from immunoSEQ multiplex PCR; TCRdb stores just in-frame clones and leaves some out. Found here are tens of thousands of clones, 80% to 90% of them singletons; the top ten hold around 3%. V usage is TRBV4-3 and J usage is TRBJ1-2; D is unresolved. The sequence was obtained from a female donor with multiple sclerosis, enrolled in a pregnancy study. The sequencing used peripheral blood, collected before pregnancy. The CDR3, as DNA: TGCGCCAGCAGCCAAGGGGGAGGGCAGTTCTATGGCTACACCTTC. It translates to CASSQGGGQFYGYTF.